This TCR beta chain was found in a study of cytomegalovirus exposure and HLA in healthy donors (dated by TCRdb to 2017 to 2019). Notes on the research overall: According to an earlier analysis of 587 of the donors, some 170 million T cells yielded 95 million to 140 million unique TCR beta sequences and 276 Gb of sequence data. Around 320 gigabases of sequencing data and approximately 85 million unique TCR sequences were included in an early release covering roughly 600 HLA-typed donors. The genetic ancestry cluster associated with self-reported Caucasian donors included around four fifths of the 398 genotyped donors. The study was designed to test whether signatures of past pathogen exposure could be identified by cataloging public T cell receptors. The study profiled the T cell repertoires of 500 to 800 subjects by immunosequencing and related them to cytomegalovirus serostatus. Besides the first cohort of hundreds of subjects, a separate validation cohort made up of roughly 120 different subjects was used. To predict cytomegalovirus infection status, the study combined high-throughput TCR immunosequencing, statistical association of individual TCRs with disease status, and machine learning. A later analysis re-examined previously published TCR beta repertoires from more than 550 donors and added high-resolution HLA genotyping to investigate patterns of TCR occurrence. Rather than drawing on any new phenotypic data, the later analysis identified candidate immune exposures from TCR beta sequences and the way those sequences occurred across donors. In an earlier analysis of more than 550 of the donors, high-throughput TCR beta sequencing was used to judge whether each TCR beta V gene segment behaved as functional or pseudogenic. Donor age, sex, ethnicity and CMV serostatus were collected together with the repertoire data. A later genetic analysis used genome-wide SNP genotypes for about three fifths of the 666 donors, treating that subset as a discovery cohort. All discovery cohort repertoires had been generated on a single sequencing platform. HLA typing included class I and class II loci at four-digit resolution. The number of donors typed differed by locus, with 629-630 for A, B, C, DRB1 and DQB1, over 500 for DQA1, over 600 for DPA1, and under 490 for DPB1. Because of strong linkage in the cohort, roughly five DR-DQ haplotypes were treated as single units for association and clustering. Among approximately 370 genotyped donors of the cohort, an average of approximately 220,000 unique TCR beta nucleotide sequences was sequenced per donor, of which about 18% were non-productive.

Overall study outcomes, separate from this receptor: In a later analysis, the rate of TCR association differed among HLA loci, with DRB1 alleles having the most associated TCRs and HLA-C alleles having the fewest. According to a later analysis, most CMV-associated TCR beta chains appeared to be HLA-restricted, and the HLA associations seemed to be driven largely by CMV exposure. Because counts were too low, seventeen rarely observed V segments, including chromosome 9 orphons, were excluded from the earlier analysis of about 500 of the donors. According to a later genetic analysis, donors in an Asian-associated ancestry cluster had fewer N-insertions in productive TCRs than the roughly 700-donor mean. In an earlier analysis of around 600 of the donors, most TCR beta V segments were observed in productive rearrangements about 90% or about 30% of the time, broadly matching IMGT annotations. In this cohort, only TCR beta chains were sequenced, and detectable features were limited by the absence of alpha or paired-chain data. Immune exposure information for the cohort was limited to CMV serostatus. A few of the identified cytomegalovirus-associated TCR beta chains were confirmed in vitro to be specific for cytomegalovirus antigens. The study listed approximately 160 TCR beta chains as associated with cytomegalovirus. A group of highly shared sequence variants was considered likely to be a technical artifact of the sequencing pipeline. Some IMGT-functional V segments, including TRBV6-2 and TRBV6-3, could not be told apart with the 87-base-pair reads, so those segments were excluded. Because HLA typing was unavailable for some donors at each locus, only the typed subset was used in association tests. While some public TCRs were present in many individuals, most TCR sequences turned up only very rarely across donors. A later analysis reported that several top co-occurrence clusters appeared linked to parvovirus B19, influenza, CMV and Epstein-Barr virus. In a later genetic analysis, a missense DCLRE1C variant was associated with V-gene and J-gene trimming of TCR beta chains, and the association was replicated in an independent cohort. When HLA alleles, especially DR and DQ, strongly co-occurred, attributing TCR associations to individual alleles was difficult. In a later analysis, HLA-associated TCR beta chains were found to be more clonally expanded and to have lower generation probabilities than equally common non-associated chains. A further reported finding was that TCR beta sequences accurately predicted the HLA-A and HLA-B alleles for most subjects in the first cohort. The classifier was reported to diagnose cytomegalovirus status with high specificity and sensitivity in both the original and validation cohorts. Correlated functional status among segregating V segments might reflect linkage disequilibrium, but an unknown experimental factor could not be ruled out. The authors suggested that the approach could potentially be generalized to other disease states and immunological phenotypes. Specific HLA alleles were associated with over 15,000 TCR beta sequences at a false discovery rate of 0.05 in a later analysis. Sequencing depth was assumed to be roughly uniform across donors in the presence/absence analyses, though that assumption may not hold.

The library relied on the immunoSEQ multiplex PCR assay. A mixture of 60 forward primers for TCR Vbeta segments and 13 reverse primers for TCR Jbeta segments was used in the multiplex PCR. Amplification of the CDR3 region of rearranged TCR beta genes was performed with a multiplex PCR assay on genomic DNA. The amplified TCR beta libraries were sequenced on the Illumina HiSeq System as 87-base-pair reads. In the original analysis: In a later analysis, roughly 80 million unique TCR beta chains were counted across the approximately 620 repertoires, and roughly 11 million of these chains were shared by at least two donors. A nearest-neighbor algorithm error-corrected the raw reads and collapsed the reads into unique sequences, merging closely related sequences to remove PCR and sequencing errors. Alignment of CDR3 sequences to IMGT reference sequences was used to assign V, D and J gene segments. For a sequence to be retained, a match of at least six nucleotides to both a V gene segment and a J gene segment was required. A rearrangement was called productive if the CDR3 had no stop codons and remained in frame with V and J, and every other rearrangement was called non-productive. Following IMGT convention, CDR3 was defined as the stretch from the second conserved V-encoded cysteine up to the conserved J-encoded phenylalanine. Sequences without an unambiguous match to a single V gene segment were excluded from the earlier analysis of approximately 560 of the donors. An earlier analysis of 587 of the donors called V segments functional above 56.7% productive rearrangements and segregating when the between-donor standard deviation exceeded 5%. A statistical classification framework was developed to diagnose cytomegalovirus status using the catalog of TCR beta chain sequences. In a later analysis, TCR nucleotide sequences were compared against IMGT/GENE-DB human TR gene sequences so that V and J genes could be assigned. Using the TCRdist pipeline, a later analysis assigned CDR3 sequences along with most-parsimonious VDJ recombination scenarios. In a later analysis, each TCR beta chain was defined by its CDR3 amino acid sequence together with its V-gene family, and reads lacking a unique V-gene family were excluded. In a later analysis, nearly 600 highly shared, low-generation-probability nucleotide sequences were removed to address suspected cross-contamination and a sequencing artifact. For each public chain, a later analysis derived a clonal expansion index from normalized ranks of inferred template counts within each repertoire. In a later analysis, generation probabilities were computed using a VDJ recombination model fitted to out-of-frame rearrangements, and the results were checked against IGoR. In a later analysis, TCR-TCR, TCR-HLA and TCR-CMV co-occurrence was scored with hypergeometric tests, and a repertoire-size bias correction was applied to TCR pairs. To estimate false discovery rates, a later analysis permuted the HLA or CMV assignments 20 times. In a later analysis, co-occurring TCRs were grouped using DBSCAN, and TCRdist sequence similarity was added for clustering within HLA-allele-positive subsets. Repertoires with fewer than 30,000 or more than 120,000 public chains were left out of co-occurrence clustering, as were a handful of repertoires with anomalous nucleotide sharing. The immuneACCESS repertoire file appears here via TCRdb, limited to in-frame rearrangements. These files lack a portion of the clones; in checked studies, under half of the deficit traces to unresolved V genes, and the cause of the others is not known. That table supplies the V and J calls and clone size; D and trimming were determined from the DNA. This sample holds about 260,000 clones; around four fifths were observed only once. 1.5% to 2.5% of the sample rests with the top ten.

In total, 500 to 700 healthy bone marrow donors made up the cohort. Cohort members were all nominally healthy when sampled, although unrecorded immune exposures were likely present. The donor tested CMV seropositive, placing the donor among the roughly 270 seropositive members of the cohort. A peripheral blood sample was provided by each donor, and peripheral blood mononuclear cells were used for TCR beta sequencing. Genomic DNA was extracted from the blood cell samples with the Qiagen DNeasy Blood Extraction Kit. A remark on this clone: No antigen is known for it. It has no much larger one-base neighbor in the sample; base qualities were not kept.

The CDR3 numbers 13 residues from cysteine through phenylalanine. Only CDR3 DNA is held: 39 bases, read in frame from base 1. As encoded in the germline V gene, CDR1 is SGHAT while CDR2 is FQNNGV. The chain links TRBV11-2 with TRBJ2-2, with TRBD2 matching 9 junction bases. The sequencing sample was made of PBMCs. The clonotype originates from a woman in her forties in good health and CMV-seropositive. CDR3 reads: CLLAGTNTGELFF. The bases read TGTCTTCTAGCGGGAACGAACACCGGGGAGCTGTTTTTT.